One sample yielded the 24 T cell receptor beta chains listed below, sequenced in a study of blood T cells in healthy people across ages. Combining a sample-barcoded 5' primer with a J-beta primer mix, a second PCR ran for about 7 to 11 cycles. TCRdb re-called the 5' RACE reads through MiXCR, storing one row per CDR3 protein. This repertoire shows over a million distinct CDR3 sequences, 40% to 45% found once; its top ten account for approximately 4%. Input material: blood. Source of these receptors: a woman aged 18-29 years in good health.

The J gene is TRBJ2-6, the V gene TRBV5-6, with D unclear. The CDR3 totals 15 residues. Trimming shortened V by 2 bases and J by 0 bases, and 6 bases separated the two germline ends. The germline gives CDR1 SGHDT, CDR2 YYEEEE. Here the CDR3 reads CASSFRSSGANVLTF. Written as DNA, the CDR3 is TGTGCCAGCAGCTTCCGGAGCTCTGGGGCCAACGTCCTGACTTTC.

The chain couples TRBV12-3 or TRBV12-4 to TRBJ1-2; no definite D call. This CDR3 is built from 13 residues. The ends were cut back, 5 bases at V and 3 bases at J, with 10 bases in the middle. The CDR3 DNA follows: TGTGCCAGCAGTATTGCGAGCCACTATGGCTACACCTTC. Amino acid sequence: CASSIASHYGYTF.

This clonotype was detected ten times or more. The J gene is TRBJ2-3, the V gene TRBV12-3 or TRBV12-4; TRBD1 matches at 8 bases. With V trimmed by 5 bases and J by 3 bases, 4 bases remained unmatched. The CDR3 consists of 14 residues. This chain's CDR3 is CASSRQGRTDTQYF. The CDR3 DNA follows: TGTGCCAGCAGTAGACAGGGGAGGACAGATACGCAGTATTTT.

This clonotype was seen a handful of times. V usage is TRBV5-1 and J usage is TRBJ2-1, with 10 bases matching TRBD2. The CDR3 has 17 residues. V dropped 3 bases and J dropped 0; count of bases not matched to a gene: 6. Per the germline V gene, CDR1 is SGHRS and CDR2 is YFSETQ. For the CDR3, the DNA is TGCGCCAGCAGCTCTCTCCCTAGCGGGAGCTCCTACAATGAGCAGTTCTTC. Encoded protein: CASSSLPSGSSYNEQFF.

V is TRBV6-2 or TRBV6-3 and J is TRBJ2-7; a weak D match, TRBD1 (5 bases). Germline CDR1 MNHEY, CDR2 SVGEGT. This CDR3 has 16 amino acids. V gave up 0 bases and J gave up 3 bases, with 15 bases separating them. This chain's CDR3 is CASSYSRLYQGYEQYF. Written as DNA, the CDR3 is TGTGCCAGCAGTTACTCGAGACTCTATCAGGGCTACGAGCAGTACTTC.

V and J are TRBV2 and TRBJ2-6, with D perhaps TRBD2 (5 bases). CDR1 and CDR2 (germline): SNHLY, FYNNEI. Trimming cost V 2 bases and J 8 bases, with 13 bases left between them. The CDR3 is made up of 15 amino acids. This chain's CDR3 is CASSEFGPGTNVLTF. The CDR3 nucleotides are TGTGCCAGCAGTGAATTTGGGCCCGGGACCAACGTCCTGACTTTC.

CDR3 residues: CASSTRQGLWGYTF. The CDR3 nucleotides are TGTGCCAGCAGTACGCGACAGGGGTTATGGGGCTACACCTTC. This sequence joins TRBV28 and TRBJ1-2, with 8 bases that match TRBD1. V lost 5 bases, J lost 8 bases, and 10 bases stayed unmatched. The CDR3 extends over 14 amino acids. The germline V gene has CDR1 MDHEN and CDR2 SYDVKM.

This sequence joins TRBV6-4 and TRBJ2-7, with D tentatively TRBD2 (6 bases). The V end lost 8 bases, the J end lost 2 bases, and 10 bases lay between the germline ends. Germline CDR1 reads MRHNA; CDR2 reads SNTAGT. The CDR3 is 12 amino acids. CDR3 in amino acids: CASGGFTYEQYF. The CDR3 bases are TGTGCCAGCGGGGGGTTCACCTACGAGCAGTACTTC.

V gene TRBV10-3 combines with J gene TRBJ1-2, with D perhaps matching TRBD1 (6 bases). This CDR3 region has 15 residues. V dropped 8 bases and J dropped 5 bases, with 21 bases sitting between them. Germline loops: CDR1 ENHRY, CDR2 SYGVKD. CDR3 amino acids: CAISLQGGDLYGYTF. CDR3 DNA sequence: TGTGCCATCTCCTTACAGGGAGGGGACCTTTATGGCTACACCTTC.

This clonotype has just a few counts. The chain carries TRBV6-5 and TRBJ1-4; no reliable D call. Germline V gives CDR1 MNHEY, CDR2 SVGAGI. Trimming cost V 2 bases and J 8 bases, with 12 bases left between them. The CDR3 consists of 14 residues. This chain's CDR3 is CASSYGQTGEKLFF. The CDR3, as DNA: TGTGCCAGCAGTTACGGGCAGACTGGGGAAAAACTGTTTTTT.

This chain uses TRBV9 with TRBJ2-7; 8 nucleotides agree with TRBD1. Germline CDR1 is SGDLS and CDR2 is YYNGEE. This CDR3 has 15 residues. V dropped 4 bases and J dropped 3; count of bases not matched to a gene: 9. CDR3 loop: CASSFRDRPYYEQYF. In nucleotides, the CDR3 is TGTGCCAGCAGCTTCCGGGACAGGCCATACTACGAGCAGTACTTC.

This clonotype was observed once. At one end the junction does not follow the germline gene, possibly because of a read error. CDR3 region: CASSYVTGALSYKEQFF. In DNA, the CDR3 is TGTGCCAGCAGTTACGTCACAGGGGCCCTCTCCTACAAGGAGCAGTTCTTC. The chain recombines TRBV6-2 or TRBV6-3 with TRBJ2-1, with TRBD1 identical over 7 bases. Germline-derived CDR1 and CDR2 are MNHEY and SVGEGT. The CDR3 extends over 17 amino acids.

V and J are TRBV7-2 and TRBJ2-1; perhaps TRBD1 as D (6 bases). The CDR3 spans 13 residues. The V and J ends lost 8 bases and 10 bases respectively, with 18 bases between them. In germline, CDR1 is SGHTA, CDR2 FQGNSA. In DNA, the CDR3 is TGTGCCAGCGGCGACAGGTTAAATTACGAGCAGTTCTTC. Translation: CASGDRLNYEQFF. The complete variable domain, with remaining parts taken from reference TRBV7-2 and TRBJ2-1, reads GAGVSQSPSNKVTEKGKDVELRCDPISGHTALYWYRQSLGQGLEFLIYFQGNSAPDKSGLPSDRFSAERTGGSVSTLTIQRTQQEDSAVYLCASGDRLNYEQFFGPGTRLTVL.

This clonotype has a handful of counts. The chain uses TRBV21-1 and TRBJ2-6; the tabulated D call, TRBD1, remains unverified against the DNA. TRBV21-1 is reported as a pseudogene. The CDR3 covers 17 residues. The CDR3 DNA reads as TGTGCCAGCGTACTTACAGGGATCCTAAGTGGGGCCAACGTCCTGACTTTC. Encoded protein: CASVLTGILSGANVLTF.

The CDR3: CSAGTIGSKDEQYF. Here the CDR3 DNA reads TGCAGTGCCGGGACTATCGGGAGCAAAGATGAGCAGTACTTC. This chain joins TRBV20-1 and TRBJ2-5; 7 nucleotides align to TRBD2. Unmatched junction bases numbered 18, after V lost 6 bases and J lost 11 bases. The CDR3 is 14 amino acids. Looked up from germline, CDR1 is DFQATT and CDR2 is SNEGSKA (reference sequence).

The V call is TRBV28, the J call TRBJ2-7; 13 positions agree with TRBD2. V shed 3 bases, J shed 0 bases, and the junction held 2 bases outside the gene matches. This CDR3 is 16 amino acids long. Germline V gene lookup returns CDR1 MDHEN and CDR2 SYDVKM. The CDR3 DNA reads as TGTGCCAGCAGTTTTGGACTAGCGGGAGACTCCTACGAGCAGTACTTC. Encoded protein: CASSFGLAGDSYEQYF.

The sample holds a few counts of this clonotype. J is TRBJ2-3 and V is TRBV20-1, with 10 bases identical to TRBD1. Looked up from germline, CDR1 is DFQATT and CDR2 is SNEGSKA (reference sequence). V dropped 2 bases and J dropped 4; count of bases not matched to a gene: 9. The CDR3 totals 16 residues. The CDR3 nucleotides read TGCAGTGCTAGACCCTCCGGGACAGGGGAGCCAGATACGCAGTATTTT. This encodes CSARPSGTGEPDTQYF.

The V gene is TRBV27, the J gene TRBJ2-2, with 9 bases matching TRBD2. CDR3 length: 15 amino acids. Germline V CDR1 and CDR2: MNHEY, SMNVEV (reference sequence). Germline trimming cut 6 bases from V and 3 bases from J; bases unmatched to any gene: 5. CDR3 loop: CASRGLAVDTGELFF. The CDR3 DNA sequence: TGTGCCAGCAGGGGACTAGCTGTTGACACCGGGGAGCTGTTTTTT.

The chain carries TRBV6-5 and TRBJ2-1, with 8 nucleotides matching TRBD2. This CDR3 contains 15 residues. The germline gives CDR1 MNHEY, CDR2 SVGAGI. Unmatched junction bases numbered 4, after V lost 2 bases and J lost 4 bases. In DNA, the CDR3 is TGTGCCAGCAGTTACGGGACTAGGCTTTACAATGAGCAGTTCTTC. Protein: CASSYGTRLYNEQFF.

This clonotype was found a few times. The CDR3 DNA is TGTGCCAGCAGCCTAGGGCCTGTCACAGATACGCAGTATTTT. Translation gives CASSLGPVTDTQYF. The chain links TRBV4-2 to TRBJ2-3; unclear D gene. V lost 4 bases, J lost 2 bases, and 10 bases lay in between. The germline V gene has CDR1 LGHNA and CDR2 YNFKEQ. This CDR3 has 14 residues.

In its sample, this clonotype was seen a few times. The chain recombines TRBV12-3 or TRBV12-4 with TRBJ2-3; no clear D gene. The CDR3 loop spans 12 amino acids. The V gene lost 6 bases and the J gene lost 5 bases, with 9 bases spanning the gap. CDR3 sequence (DNA): TGTGCCAGCAGAACTCGGGTAGATACGCAGTATTTT. It codes for CASRTRVDTQYF.

The gene calls are TRBV6-2 or TRBV6-3 and TRBJ2-7; D is perhaps TRBD1 (6 bases). The CDR3 has 12 amino acids. The germline gives CDR1 MNHEY, CDR2 SVGEGT. Trimming took off 10 bases at V and 0 bases at J, with 10 bases between the two ends. The DNA for the CDR3 is TGTGCCATCAGGGGATCCTCCTACGAGCAGTACTTC. Translating gives CAIRGSSYEQYF.

This clonotype came up many times. The rearrangement joins TRBV29-1 to TRBJ2-7; D is ambiguous. Deletions cut 1 base from V and 3 bases from J, with 4 bases between. The CDR3 has 11 residues. CDR1 is SQVTM, CDR2 ANQGSEA, per germline. CDR3 sequence (DNA): TGCAGCGTTGAAGGGGGCTACGAGCAGTACTTC. Its protein is CSVEGGYEQYF.

The rearrangement joins TRBV6-1 to TRBJ1-6; tentative D call: TRBD1 (5 bases). In germline, CDR1 is MNHNS, CDR2 SASEGT. V was clipped by 8 bases and J by 7 bases, with 15 bases between them. CDR3 length: 14 residues. The CDR3 DNA sequence: TGTGCCAGCGGTTTTGCAGGGACGAATTCACCCCTCCACTTT. Translated: CASGFAGTNSPLHF.